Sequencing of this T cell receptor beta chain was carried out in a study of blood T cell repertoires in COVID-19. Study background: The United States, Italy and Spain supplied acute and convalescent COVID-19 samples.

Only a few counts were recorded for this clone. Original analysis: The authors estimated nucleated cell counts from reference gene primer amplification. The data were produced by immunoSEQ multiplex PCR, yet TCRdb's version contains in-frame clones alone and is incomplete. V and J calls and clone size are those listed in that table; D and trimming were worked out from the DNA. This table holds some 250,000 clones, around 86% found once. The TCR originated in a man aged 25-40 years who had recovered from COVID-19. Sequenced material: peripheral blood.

CDR3 sequence reads: CATSVGGAETQYF. As DNA, the CDR3 is TGTGCCACCAGTGTGGGTGGAGCAGAGACCCAGTACTTC. This chain uses TRBV24-1 with TRBJ2-5; D not resolved. This CDR3 spans 13 amino acids. Germline lookup yields CDR1 KGHDR and CDR2 SFDVKD. Trimming pared 5 bases from V and 4 bases from J, leaving 10 bases between.